Each of the 10 T cell receptor beta chains below was sequenced from the same sample in a study of tumor and adjacent non-tumor tissue in lung cancer (dated by TCRdb to the late 2010s). Bulk unsorted tissue served as the source for RNA extraction, and RNA quality was assessed using a NanoDrop ND-1000 and an Agilent 2100. Distant non-tumor tissue taken more than 3 cm from the tumor edge was used as the normal lung sample. Library preparation used multiplex PCR. The sequencing machine was an Illumina HiSeq 2500. TCRbeta libraries were built by three rounds of nested PCR using primers (Table S4), following protocols modified from ARM-PCR. TCRdb trimmed the raw reads at Q25, called clones with MiXCR and kept productive beta chains. Every CDR3 protein is listed once, alongside the most common genes and DNA of its rows. The sample data list 40,000 to 55,000 distinct CDR3 sequences, and about 70% of these were observed just once. The ten largest clones add up to roughly 25% of the sample.

The sequenced material came from distant non-tumor lung tissue. The receptors here all came from a woman aged 55-69 years with non-small cell lung cancer.

V usage is TRBV7-9 and J usage is TRBJ1-5; maybe TRBD1 (5 bases). Germline lookup yields CDR1 SEHNR and CDR2 FQNEAQ (reference sequence). The CDR3 has 14 amino acids. Trimming shortened V by 5 bases and J by 3 bases, and 11 bases separated the two germline ends. The CDR3, as DNA: TGTGCCAGCAGCCGACAGTGGGACAATCAGCCCCAGCATTTT. Protein: CASSRQWDNQPQHF.

As regards this clonotype: Likely a read error: the CDR3 ends without its conserved phenylalanine or tryptophan. CDR3 amino acids: CAGSLTGPNTQYY. The CDR3 coding sequence is TGTGCCGGCAGTTTGACAGGGCCGAATACGCAGTATTAT. This chain uses TRBV6-2 or TRBV6-3 with TRBJ2-3; 7 nucleotides line up with TRBD1. The CDR3 sequence is 13 residues long. Germline V gene data show CDR1 as MNHEY and CDR2 as SVGEGT.

A remark on this clonotype: Relative to the germline gene, one junction end is altered; a read error may explain this. The chain carries TRBV24-1 and TRBJ1-5; 9 bases are a match to TRBD1. Germline V lookup: CDR1 KGHDR, CDR2 SFDVKD. CDR3 length: 12 amino acids. The CDR3 here is CATSPNRGPLHF. For the CDR3, the DNA is TGTGCCACCAGTCCGAACAGGGGGCCCCTGCATTTT.

Remarks on this clonotype: A clone one base away is much larger, so this may be a read error. The chain joins TRBV4-1 to TRBJ1-2; D gene unclear. Per germline, CDR1 MGHRA and CDR2 YSYEKL. The CDR3 spans 15 residues. The CDR3 nucleotides read TGCGCCAGCAGCCAAGTTGAGTCGGGAAACTATGGCTACATCTTC. Protein: CASSQVESGNYGYIF.

About this clonotype: Sequence at one end of the junction differs from germline and may be a read error. The CDR3 sequence: CACSHGQGGFGYTF. In DNA, the CDR3 is TGTGCCTGCAGCCACGGACAGGGGGGGTTCGGTTACACCTTC. The chain combines TRBV11-3 with TRBJ1-2; 10 bases fit TRBD1. This CDR3 comprises 14 residues. CDR1 and CDR2 (germline): SGHNT, YENEEA.

In its sample, this clonotype is medium-sized. This CDR3 is CASSQDRGNRETQYF. The DNA of the CDR3 is TGTGCCAGCAGCCAAGATAGGGGGAATCGAGAGACCCAGTACTTC. The chain uses TRBV4-2 and TRBJ2-5; D is possibly TRBD1 (6 bases). The CDR3 totals 15 residues. Trimming removed 0 bases from V and 4 bases from J, with 12 bases in between. Germline values: CDR1 LGHNA, CDR2 YNFKEQ.

The V gene is TRBV28, the J gene TRBJ1-2, with TRBD1 matching 9 bases. Germline trimming cut 7 bases from V and 6 bases from J; bases unmatched to any gene: 15. CDR1 is MDHEN, CDR2 SYDVKM, per germline. This CDR3 has 16 amino acids. DNA of the CDR3: TGTGCCAGCACCCCATGGCATACGGGACAGGGAAATGGCTACACCTTC. It yields the protein CASTPWHTGQGNGYTF.

Only one count was recorded for this clonotype. One end of the junction is discordant with germline, which a read error may explain. V is TRBV28 and J is TRBJ1-4; 8 bases are shared with TRBD1. Germline assignment: CDR1 MDHEN and CDR2 SYDVKM. The CDR3 has 15 residues. CDR3 region: CASSLVQGANEKLFF. CDR3 nucleotide sequence: TGTGCTAGCAGTTTAGTACAGGGGGCTAATGAAAAACTGTTTTTT.

On this clonotype itself: Since the CDR3 does not end with the conserved phenylalanine or tryptophan, this likely comes from a read error. The rearrangement uses TRBV20-1 and TRBJ2-1, with TRBD2 matching over 13 bases. The CDR3 sequence is 17 residues long. V lost 6 bases, J lost 10 bases, and 18 bases stayed unmatched. The germline gives CDR1 DFQATT, CDR2 SNEGSKA (reference sequence). CDR3: CSAPVAARTSGRGEQFL. For the CDR3, the DNA is TGCAGTGCCCCTGTTGCCGCGAGGACTAGCGGGAGAGGCGAGCAGTTCTTA.

On this clonotype: The junction differs from germline at one of its ends, possibly a read error. This chain links TRBV12-3 or TRBV12-4 with TRBJ2-2; 7 nucleotides line up with TRBD1. This CDR3 is built from 17 residues. The DNA for the CDR3 is TGTGCCAGCAGTTTCAGGGACAGTGGGTTTTACACCGGGGAGTTGTTTTTT. It yields the protein CASSFRDSGFYTGELFF.